The 5 T cell receptor beta chains below were found in one sample sequenced in a study of T-cell reconstitution after alpha-beta-depleted transplantation in children. The TCRbeta library was prepared with unique molecular identifiers. A single record per CDR3 protein comes from TCRdb applying MiXCR to the PCR reads. The data show a few hundred thousand distinct CDR3 sequences, with 10% seen just once and 2% to 2.5% held by the top ten. This specimen was PBMCs from the stem cell graft donor, taken from the stem cell graft. The source of these receptors is a human donor who donated a stem cell graft to a child with acute lymphoblastic leukemia.

The chain joins TRBV18 to TRBJ1-3; TRBD1 matches at 8 bases. V lost 5 bases and J lost 0; bases outside the gene matches: 3. CDR1 and CDR2 (germline): KGHSH, LQKENI. The CDR3 consists of 15 residues. Here the CDR3 reads CASSTGQGSGNTIYF. Here the CDR3 DNA reads TGTGCCAGCTCAACCGGACAGGGCTCTGGAAACACCATATATTTT.

The V gene is TRBV6-1, the J gene TRBJ2-7, with D perhaps matching TRBD2 (6 bases). Trimming removed 5 bases at V and 2 bases at J, with 19 bases between. CDR3 size: 16 residues. Germline V gives CDR1 MNHNS, CDR2 SASEGT. The CDR3 sequence is CASSPAIAESTYEQYF. The CDR3 DNA is TGTGCCAGCAGTCCAGCTATAGCGGAGAGTACCTACGAGCAGTACTTC.

The table lists this clonotype with a few counts. This sequence joins TRBV28 and TRBJ2-6; TRBD2 aligns across 9 bases. The CDR3 totals 17 residues. CDR1 and CDR2 from the germline V gene are MDHEN and SYDVKM. J gave up 0 bases and V 2 bases, and 2 bases lay outside the gene matches. The DNA of the CDR3 is TGTGCCAGCAGTTTAGCGGGAGGGAACTCTGGGGCCAACGTCCTGACTTTC. Translation gives CASSLAGGNSGANVLTF.

This clonotype appeared many times. This chain links TRBV5-1 with TRBJ2-1, with 9 bases aligning to TRBD1. In germline, CDR1 is SGHRS, CDR2 YFSETQ. This CDR3 is 15 amino acids long. V lost 3 bases to trimming and J lost 6 bases; unmatched junction nucleotides: 7. CDR3 coding DNA: TGCGCCAGCAGCTCGACAGGGGGGGTAGGCAATGAGCAGTTCTTC. Its protein is CASSSTGGVGNEQFF.

The chain recombines TRBV9 with TRBJ2-7; the D gene is possibly TRBD2 (6 bases). Trimming stripped 0 bases from V and 4 bases from J, with 17 bases between. Germline V gene sequence: CDR1 SGDLS, CDR2 YYNGEE. The CDR3 contains 16 residues. The CDR3 DNA sequence: TGTGCCAGCAGCGTAGGGTTCCGGGGGACGGGTTACGAGCAGTACTTC. Its protein product is CASSVGFRGTGYEQYF.